These 17 T cell receptor beta chains share one sample of origin, sequenced in a study of vaccination and CD4 T cells after COVID-19. Specified treatment: roughly 10-day PBMC culture with coronavirus spike peptide pools or control peptides (ViraFEST assay). These receptors are not linked to any known antigen. Scientists ran DNA taken from cultured CD4+ T cells through the Oncomine TCR Beta short-read assay for sequencing. From the PCR reads, TCRdb called clonotypes with MiXCR, one entry per CDR3 protein. The table has 4,300 or so distinct CDR3 sequences, about 20% seen once. The material was CD4+ T cells from blood, cultured in vitro, obtained after SARS-CoV-2 vaccination. Every receptor here comes from a human donor who had recovered from COVID-19.

This clonotype ranks as medium-sized. The chain links TRBV7-9 to TRBJ2-5; 8 bases agree with TRBD2. Germline V gene data show CDR1 as SEHNR and CDR2 as FQNEAQ (reference sequence). CDR3 length: 15 amino acids. J lost 2 bases, V lost 7 bases, and 9 bases had no gene match. CDR3: CASTSPSGGQETQYF. The CDR3 DNA is TGTGCCAGCACCTCCCCGTCGGGGGGGCAAGAGACCCAGTACTTC.

V gene TRBV5-4 combines with J gene TRBJ2-5; TRBD1 or TRBD2 may be the D gene (5 bases each). V was shortened by 5 bases and J by 5 bases, with 19 bases between the two germline ends. Germline CDR1 SGHNT, CDR2 YYREEE (reference sequence). The CDR3 extends over 15 amino acids. CDR3 sequence: CASSSTRDGEETQYF. The CDR3, as DNA: TGTGCCAGCAGTTCAACCCGGGACGGGGAGGAGACCCAGTACTTC.

This clonotype was seen a handful of times. This chain links TRBV6-1 with TRBJ1-5; no clear D. The V end was cut by 3 bases, the J end by 11 bases, with 8 bases between. Germline V gene sequence: CDR1 MNHNS, CDR2 SASEGT. The CDR3 has 11 residues. The CDR3 nucleotides are TGTGCCAGCAGTGAGGGGAGAGCCCAGCATTTT. Its protein is CASSEGRAQHF.

This rearrangement joins TRBV2 to TRBJ1-2; D not resolved. Trimming removed 4 bases at V and 4 bases at J, with 7 bases between. The CDR3 length is 12 residues. The germline CDR1 and CDR2 sequences are SNHLY and FYNNEI. The CDR3, as DNA: TGTGCCAGCAGTGGGGTCAGCTATGGCTACACCTTC. It specifies CASSGVSYGYTF.

As for this clonotype: One junction end disagrees with the germline gene, perhaps due to a read error. V is TRBV20-1 and J is TRBJ2-7; 8 positions match TRBD1. Germline loops: CDR1 DFQATT, CDR2 SNEGSKA (reference sequence). This CDR3 spans 13 amino acids. CDR3 region: CSARTGGPYEQCF. As DNA, the CDR3 is TGCAGTGCTAGAACAGGGGGGCCCTACGAGCAGTGCTTC.

The chain has TRBV12-3 or TRBV12-4 and TRBJ2-1; D is unclear. The CDR3 consists of 13 residues. V shed 9 bases and J shed 4 bases, with 13 bases lying between them. CDR3 nucleotides: TGTGCCAGTAGCATAAAGGGATACAATGAGCAGTTCTTC. Translation: CASSIKGYNEQFF.

V gene TRBV7-8 combines with J gene TRBJ1-3, with D maybe TRBD1 (5 bases). CDR3 length: 17 amino acids. The germline V gene encodes CDR1 SGHVS and CDR2 FQNEAQ. Between the trimmed V and J ends, which lost 5 bases and 1 base, there was a span of 18 bases. CDR3 amino acids: CASSLYTRGDSGNTIYF. In DNA, the CDR3 is TGTGCCAGCAGCCTATACACAAGGGGCGATTCTGGAAACACCATATATTTT.

In DNA form, the CDR3 reads TGTGCCAGCACGCCGTATAGCGGGGGATACACAGATACGCAGTATTTT. Translation gives CASTPYSGGYTDTQYF. The chain joins TRBV19 to TRBJ2-3, with TRBD2 identical over 9 bases. The germline V gene has CDR1 LNHDA and CDR2 SQIVND (reference sequence). There are 16 residues in the CDR3. V was pared by 9 bases and J by 2 bases, with 12 bases of the junction left unmatched.

This clonotype was counted between two and nine times. The chain links TRBV5-4 to TRBJ1-1; D might be TRBD1 (5 bases). The length of the CDR3 is 15 residues. V lost 3 bases to trimming and J lost 0 bases, with 12 bases between them. CDR1 and CDR2 from the germline V gene are SGHNT and YYREEE (reference sequence). The CDR3 protein is CASSSQDSLNTEAFF. CDR3 DNA: TGTGCCAGCAGCTCCCAAGACAGCCTGAACACTGAAGCTTTCTTT.

The chain combines TRBV5-3 with TRBJ1-1; no definite D call. TRBV5-3 is known as an ORF, though its function is uncertain. The CDR3 loop spans 12 amino acids. V was trimmed by 3 bases and J by 2 bases, leaving 5 bases between them. CDR3 region: CARSSPNTEAFF. DNA for the CDR3: TGTGCCAGAAGCTCCCCAAACACTGAAGCTTTCTTT.

V usage is TRBV20-1 and J usage is TRBJ2-4; tentatively, D is TRBD1 or TRBD2 (5 bases each). CDR1 is DFQATT, CDR2 SNEGSKA, per germline (reference sequence). The CDR3 has 17 residues. The ends were cut back, 6 bases at V and 0 bases at J, with 21 bases in the middle. CDR3 sequence reads: CSALRGYGSLAKNIQYF. CDR3 DNA: TGCAGTGCCCTACGGGGCTACGGTTCCTTAGCCAAAAACATTCAGTACTTC.

This clonotype rates as medium-sized. The chain uses TRBV7-6 and TRBJ2-3; D unresolved. CDR3 length: 14 residues. Germline CDR1 reads SGHVS; CDR2 reads FNYEAQ. V shed 4 bases and J shed 0 bases, with 8 bases lying between them. CDR3 sequence: CASSSRRSTDTQYF. CDR3 nucleotides: TGTGCCAGCAGCTCCAGACGGAGCACAGATACGCAGTATTTT.

The chain links TRBV5-4 to TRBJ2-1; 12 positions match TRBD2. Germline loops: CDR1 SGHNT, CDR2 YYREEE (reference sequence). The V segment lost 4 bases and the J segment 9 bases; nucleotides outside the gene matches: 8. The CDR3 consists of 15 residues. The CDR3 reads CASSLTSGGLAEQFF. In DNA form, the CDR3 reads TGTGCCAGCAGCCTGACTAGCGGGGGTCTTGCTGAGCAGTTCTTC.

The rearrangement uses TRBV5-1 and TRBJ2-7; 7 nucleotides match TRBD1. The trim removed 3 bases at V and 5 bases at J, leaving 2 bases unmatched. CDR1 SGHRS and CDR2 YFSETQ come from the germline V gene. The CDR3 consists of 12 residues. The CDR3 nucleotides are TGCGCCAGCAGCTCGGGACAGCACGAGCAGTACTTC. Encoded protein: CASSSGQHEQYF.

This clonotype showed up just a few times. The chain employs TRBV21-1 and TRBJ2-7; the D call TRBD1 from the table was never checked on the DNA. TRBV21-1 is tagged as a pseudogene. There are 16 residues in the CDR3. CDR3 amino acids: CASSKSGTGLSYEQYF. CDR3 nucleotides: TGTGCCAGCAGCAAATCCGGGACGGGCCTCTCCTACGAGCAGTACTTC.

This clonotype is medium-sized (0.01 to 0.1%) within its sample. The genes are TRBV28 and TRBJ1-1; D remains ambiguous. The CDR3 loop spans 11 amino acids. V was shortened by 8 bases and J by 3 bases, with 7 bases between the two germline ends. CDR1 and CDR2 (germline): MDHEN, SYDVKM. The DNA for the CDR3 is TGTGCCAGCGTTGGGTACACTGAAGCTTTCTTT. Protein: CASVGYTEAFF.

Relative to its sample, this clonotype is medium-sized. This chain links TRBV19 with TRBJ2-5; D possibly corresponds to TRBD1 (5 bases). Germline-derived CDR1 and CDR2 are LNHDA and SQIVND (reference sequence). Between the trimmed V and J ends, which lost 5 bases and 1 base, there was a span of 8 bases. The CDR3 length is 13 residues. The CDR3 DNA is TGTGCCAGTAGTTTCCAGGGCCAAGAGACCCAGTACTTC. It codes for CASSFQGQETQYF.